This record concerns one TCR beta chain sequence. This clonotype was counted ten times or more. Its antigen target is currently unknown. The record has no base qualities; no much larger clone is one base away. Set within a cohort of healthcare workers in London, UK, this nested case-control study involved weekly PCR testing of nasopharyngeal swabs along with blood sampling. Between 23 and 31 March 2020, the week of the UK lockdown, healthcare workers were enrolled and then followed up weekly for as long as 16 weeks. The sample belongs to a study of early T cells in non-severe SARS-CoV-2 infection (dated by TCRdb to 2020 to 2022). Turning to the overall study: TCR sequencing used bulk RNA from unsorted whole blood, so alpha and beta chains could not be paired.

The CDR3 starts with the cysteine, ends with the phenylalanine, and has 16 residues. Just CDR3 DNA is preserved here, 48 bases in frame from base 1. Relative to germline, V is 2 bases shorter and J is 3 bases shorter, with 16 bases between their ends. Reading the germline V gene gives CDR1 MNHEY and CDR2 SVGEGT. Here is what the overall study found, with its caveats: VDJdb matching was skewed toward anti-spike CD8 responses and likely underestimated virus-specific expansions by missing private and CD4 specificities.

The library was made by 5' RACE. TCRdb lists the instrument as NextSeq 500. The TCR library protocol attached unique molecular identifiers to individual cDNA molecules to correct for sequencing error and PCR bias. Both TCR alpha and beta chains were sequenced, and tight co-correlation was observed between alpha and beta sequence abundances in each sample. On the authors' methods: Decombinator V4 was used to annotate TCR sequences for V gene, J gene and CDR3. TCRs were defined as expanded if a significant change between any two time points was detected under a Poisson model with p below 0.0001. Abundances of TCRs were expressed as counts per million after normalisation to the total number of TCRs sequenced in each sample. MAIT TCRs were defined by TRAV1-2 paired with TRAJ12, TRAJ20 or TRAJ33, and iNKT TCRs by TRAV10 paired with TRAJ18. VDJdb, accessed 1 November 2021, was searched for CMV, EBV and SARS-CoV-2 annotated TCRs, excluding TCRs annotated for multiple antigens. TCRdb itself trimmed the public reads at Q25 with fastp, ran MiXCR and retained productive beta chains. For every CDR3 protein sequence, its rows merge into one entry that carries the most common genes and DNA. The V and J calls and clone size come from TCRdb's table, not from the authors' own analysis. The sample table contains around 40,000 distinct CDR3 sequences; only one count was recorded for 9.5% to 13% of them. Just over 20% of the sample goes to the ten largest clones.

This chain joins TRBV6-2 or TRBV6-3 to TRBJ1-2; TRBD1 is a possible D gene, resting on 5 matching bases. The receptor's source is an adult who was a healthcare worker with PCR-confirmed SARS-CoV-2 infection or an uninfected control (not recorded which). The sample was whole blood. The DNA reads as follows: TGTGCCAGCAGTTACCCCGCTCCCCGGGGGGACTATGGCTACACCTTC. It codes for CASSYPAPRGDYGYTF.